The next 32 T cell receptor beta chains were all read from a single sample in a study of cytomegalovirus exposure and HLA in healthy donors. Only in-frame clones appear in the TCRdb table, and some are missing; sequencing was by immunoSEQ multiplex PCR. Counted here are fewer than 400,000 clones, 75% to 90% occurring once; the ten biggest clones make up around 0.8%. Specimen: PBMCs. The receptor set was obtained from a woman younger than 30 in good health and CMV-seronegative.

The gene calls are TRBV6-6 and TRBJ2-5, with D possibly TRBD1 on 6 matching bases. This CDR3 has 16 amino acids. Germline loops: CDR1 MNHNY, CDR2 SVGAGI (reference sequence). V dropped 5 bases and J dropped 0 bases, with 16 bases sitting between them. The CDR3, as DNA: TGTGCCAGCAGTGCAAGCCGGGACAACTACCAAGAGACCCAGTACTTC. Translation: CASSASRDNYQETQYF.

The chain couples TRBV5-4 to TRBJ2-7; 8 bases align to TRBD1. Germline lookup yields CDR1 SGHNT and CDR2 YYREEE (reference sequence). V lost 2 bases to trimming and J lost 3 bases; unmatched junction nucleotides: 4. This CDR3 contains 14 residues. CDR3 sequence (DNA): TGTGCCAGCAGCTTACAGGGGGTATACTACGAGCAGTACTTC. Its translation is CASSLQGVYYEQYF.

The table lists this clone with a few counts. CDR3 amino acids: CAISESEGASGYTF. CDR3 DNA sequence: TGTGCCATCAGTGAGTCCGAGGGGGCGAGTGGCTACACCTTC. The V and J genes are TRBV10-3 and TRBJ1-2; 7 bases are a match to TRBD1. The V and J ends lost 0 bases and 7 bases, in that order; junction bases with no gene match: 5. Germline V gene lookup returns CDR1 ENHRY and CDR2 SYGVKD. The length of the CDR3 is 14 residues.

In the case of this clone: The junction departs from germline at one end; a sequencing error may be responsible. The chain employs TRBV7-2 and TRBJ2-1; D perhaps matches TRBD2 (6 bases). CDR1 and CDR2 from the germline V gene are SGHTA and FQGNSA. The CDR3 consists of 15 residues. The CDR3 spells CASSLLAAGYSEQFF. For the CDR3, the DNA is TGTGCCAGCAGCCTACTAGCTGCAGGGTACAGTGAGCAGTTCTTC. The variable domain in full, completed from reference TRBV7-2 and TRBJ2-1, reads GAGVSQSPSNKVTEKGKDVELRCDPISGHTALYWYRQSLGQGLEFLIYFQGNSAPDKSGLPSDRFSAERTGGSVSTLTIQRTQQEDSAVYLCASSLLAAGYSEQFFGPGTRLTVL.

V gene TRBV7-6 combines with J gene TRBJ2-5, with TRBD1 identical over 7 bases. In germline, CDR1 is SGHVS, CDR2 FNYEAQ. J lost 2 bases, V lost 2 bases, and 8 bases had no gene match. The CDR3 is made up of 16 amino acids. CDR3 amino acids: CASSLHWDSGQETQYF. Written as DNA, the CDR3 is TGTGCCAGCAGCTTACACTGGGACAGCGGTCAAGAGACCCAGTACTTC.

On this clone: This CDR3 is also generated by other DNA sequences in the sample. The chain has TRBV27 and TRBJ2-7; possibly TRBD2 for D (5 bases). Germline-derived CDR1 and CDR2 are MNHEY and SMNVEV (reference sequence). The CDR3 loop spans 14 amino acids. V was clipped by 6 bases and J by 4 bases, with 16 bases between them. The CDR3 DNA reads TGTGCCAGCAGCCCCCGGAGGAGGAATTACGAGCAGTACTTC. Translation: CASSPRRRNYEQYF.

J is TRBJ2-1 and V is TRBV28; D remains unclear. Germline CDR1 is MDHEN and CDR2 is SYDVKM. The CDR3 extends over 15 amino acids. Trimming cost V 2 bases and J 6 bases, with 14 bases left between them. The CDR3: CASSLTALSGNEQFF. The CDR3 nucleotides are TGTGCCAGCAGTTTAACCGCCCTTAGTGGCAATGAGCAGTTCTTC.

The chain links TRBV28 to TRBJ1-1, with a tentative D call TRBD1 (5 bases). Trimming left V 7 bases short and J 4 bases short, with 13 bases between. The CDR3 extends over 13 amino acids. Germline assignment: CDR1 MDHEN and CDR2 SYDVKM. The CDR3 region is CASTSGVTTEAFF. The CDR3 DNA follows: TGTGCCAGCACCTCGGGGGTGACCACTGAAGCTTTCTTT. The entire variable domain, with the rest obtained from reference TRBV28 and TRBJ1-1, is as follows: DVKVTQSSRYLVKRTGEKVFLECVQDMDHENMFWYRQDPGLGLRLIYFSYDVKMKEKGDIPEGYSVSREKKERFSLILESASTNQTSMYLCASTSGVTTEAFFGQGTRLTVV.

This chain uses TRBV5-1 with TRBJ2-1; possible D gene TRBD2, 6 bases. The CDR3 consists of 15 residues. The germline gives CDR1 SGHRS, CDR2 YFSETQ. V lost 0 bases and J 4 bases, leaving 11 bases between the germline ends. The CDR3 loop reads CASSLGLGPYNEQFF. The CDR3 nucleotides are TGCGCCAGCAGCTTGGGACTAGGTCCATACAATGAGCAGTTCTTC.

The chain employs TRBV6-1 and TRBJ2-1, with D unresolved. The germline V and J ends were trimmed by 1 base and 0 bases, with 7 bases remaining between them. The CDR3 consists of 15 residues. Per the germline V gene, CDR1 is MNHNS and CDR2 is SASEGT. The CDR3 DNA is TGTGCCAGCAGTGAAGAGAACAGCTCCTACAATGAGCAGTTCTTC. Protein product: CASSEENSSYNEQFF.

This clone was counted a single time. The genes are TRBV4-1 and TRBJ2-1; 12 bases fit TRBD2. After removal of 3 bases from V and 7 bases from J, the junction contained 7 bases not matched to a gene. CDR3 length: 16 residues. Per the germline V gene, CDR1 is MGHRA and CDR2 is YSYEKL. The CDR3 here is CASSHELAGGDNEQFF. In DNA form, the CDR3 reads TGCGCCAGCAGCCATGAACTAGCGGGAGGTGATAATGAGCAGTTCTTC.

V and J are TRBV5-6 and TRBJ1-4, with D hard to call. The germline V gene has CDR1 SGHDT and CDR2 YYEEEE. V was shortened by 2 bases and J by 8 bases, with 13 bases between the two germline ends. The CDR3 runs to 14 residues. CDR3 loop: CASSLRRGAEKLFF. The CDR3 DNA is TGTGCCAGCAGCTTAAGACGGGGAGCCGAAAAACTGTTTTTT.

The CDR3 sequence is CSVATGHSGNTIYF. The DNA of the CDR3 is TGCAGCGTTGCGACAGGACACTCTGGAAACACCATATATTTT. V and J are TRBV29-1 and TRBJ1-3; TRBD1 is a possible D gene (6 bases). V lost 4 bases to trimming and J lost 0 bases, with 10 bases between them. CDR1 is SQVTM, CDR2 ANQGSEA, per germline. This CDR3 contains 14 residues.

V gene TRBV19 combines with J gene TRBJ1-1, with 8 bases lining up with TRBD1. The CDR3 sequence is 14 residues long. Looked up from germline, CDR1 is LNHDA and CDR2 is SQIVND (reference sequence). The V gene end was trimmed by 3 bases and the J gene end by 7 bases; junction bases not matched to a gene: 7. Written as DNA, the CDR3 is TGTGCCAGTAGTATGGACAGGGCCGGGGTTGAAGCTTTCTTT. It is translated as CASSMDRAGVEAFF.

The chain employs TRBV6-6 and TRBJ2-1, with 7 bases aligning to TRBD2. CDR3 length: 14 residues. Germline V CDR1 and CDR2: MNHNY, SVGAGI (reference sequence). The chain's CDR3 is CAIGRVSSYNEQFF. As DNA, the CDR3 is TGTGCTATAGGGAGGGTGAGCTCCTACAATGAGCAGTTCTTC.

This sequence joins TRBV2 and TRBJ1-1; TRBD1 agrees at 7 bases. Germline V gene sequence: CDR1 SNHLY, CDR2 FYNNEI. The CDR3 extends over 15 amino acids. V was pared by 5 bases and J by 3 bases, with 9 bases of the junction left unmatched. CDR3 sequence reads: CASSRQGSGDTEAFF. Written as DNA, the CDR3 is TGTGCCAGCAGTAGACAGGGAAGTGGTGACACTGAAGCTTTCTTT. The full variable domain, completed using reference TRBV2 and TRBJ1-1, is EPEVTQTPSHQVTQMGQEVILRCVPISNHLYFYWYRQILGQKVEFLVSFYNNEISEKSEIFDDQFSVERPDGSNFTLKIRSTKLEDSAMYFCASSRQGSGDTEAFFGQGTRLTVV.

This chain joins TRBV10-3 and TRBJ2-5; the D gene is possibly TRBD1 (6 bases). Trimming shortened V by 4 bases and J by 3 bases, and 18 bases separated the two germline ends. The CDR3 has 16 amino acids. Germline assignment: CDR1 ENHRY and CDR2 SYGVKD. This chain's CDR3 is CAISGTAVGHEETQYF. The CDR3 DNA reads TGTGCCATCAGTGGGACAGCGGTGGGTCACGAAGAGACCCAGTACTTC.

The genes are TRBV6-1 and TRBJ2-5, with a tentative D call TRBD1 (6 bases). CDR3 length equals 12 residues. Germline CDR1 MNHNS, CDR2 SASEGT. Trimming shortened V by 5 bases and J by 7 bases, and 11 bases separated the two germline ends. This CDR3 reads CASSRPQGTQYF. DNA for the CDR3: TGTGCCAGCAGTAGGCCACAGGGGACCCAGTACTTC.

V is TRBV6-5 and J is TRBJ2-2; 9 nucleotides match TRBD2. CDR1 and CDR2 (germline): MNHEY, SVGAGI. After removal of 4 bases from V and 5 bases from J, the junction contained 8 bases not matched to a gene. This CDR3 has 16 residues. The CDR3 coding sequence is TGTGCCAGCAGTTCAGAGGCGGGGGGGAGGACCGGGGAGCTGTTTTTT. It codes for CASSSEAGGRTGELFF.

J is TRBJ1-3 and V is TRBV6-1, with TRBD1 as a possible D gene (6 bases). The germline V and J ends were trimmed by 3 bases and 0 bases, with 12 bases remaining between them. This CDR3 spans 16 amino acids. Per germline, CDR1 MNHNS and CDR2 SASEGT. The CDR3 spells CASSERGRGSGNTIYF. CDR3 DNA sequence: TGTGCCAGCAGTGAGAGGGGCAGGGGCTCTGGAAACACCATATATTTT.

The genes are TRBV6-5 and TRBJ2-7; perhaps TRBD1 as D (5 bases). This CDR3 region has 12 residues. V was cut by 2 bases and J by 7 bases, with 9 bases left in between. The V gene's germline CDR1 is MNHEY and CDR2 SVGAGI. Here the CDR3 reads CASSYAGLEQYF. The CDR3 DNA is TGTGCCAGCAGTTACGCAGGGCTTGAGCAGTACTTC.

The CDR3 DNA reads as TGTGCCAGCAGCTTGTTGGGGCGCTCGGATGGCTACACCTTC. Residues: CASSLLGRSDGYTF. The chain uses TRBV5-4 and TRBJ1-2; D possibly corresponds to TRBD1 (5 bases). The CDR3 extends over 14 amino acids. In germline, CDR1 is SGHNT, CDR2 YYREEE (reference sequence). Trimming took 1 base from V and 6 from J, leaving 13 bases between them.

The chain has TRBV29-1 and TRBJ1-5; 7 nucleotides align to TRBD1. The CDR3 is 13 amino acids. After removal of 6 bases from V and 4 bases from J, the junction contained 6 bases not matched to a gene. Germline V gene lookup returns CDR1 SQVTM and CDR2 ANQGSEA. The CDR3 here is CSVGGQFNQPQHF. Here the CDR3 DNA reads TGCAGCGTCGGGGGACAGTTTAATCAGCCCCAGCATTTT. The complete variable domain, with remaining parts taken from reference TRBV29-1 and TRBJ1-5, reads SAVISQKPSRDICQRGTSLTIQCQVDSQVTMMFWYRQQPGQSLTLIATANQGSEATYESGFVIDKFPISRPNLTFSTLTVSNMSPEDSSIYLCSVGGQFNQPQHFGDGTRLSIL.

V usage is TRBV5-1 and J usage is TRBJ2-7; 8 positions agree with TRBD1. The CDR3 totals 15 residues. The V segment lost 4 bases and the J segment 5 bases; nucleotides outside the gene matches: 11. Germline CDR1 SGHRS, CDR2 YFSETQ. CDR3 sequence (DNA): TGCGCCAGCAGCCACGCAGGACAGGGCAGCGACGAGCAGTACTTC. This gives the protein CASSHAGQGSDEQYF.

The J gene is TRBJ2-7, the V gene TRBV6-5; 10 bases match TRBD2. The CDR3 runs to 15 residues. J was trimmed by 1 base and V by 6 bases; bases with no gene match: 6. CDR1 is MNHEY, CDR2 SVGAGI, per germline. CDR3 DNA sequence: TGTGCCAGCAGAGATCTAGCGGGAGTGTCCTACGAGCAGTACTTC. It codes for CASRDLAGVSYEQYF.

The J gene is TRBJ2-1, the V gene TRBV5-1; D may be TRBD2 (5 bases). Germline V gene data show CDR1 as SGHRS and CDR2 as YFSETQ. V lost 5 bases and J 2 bases, leaving 11 bases between the germline ends. This CDR3 is built from 14 residues. CDR3 DNA: TGCGCCAGCAGGGGGAGCGGCCCCTACAATGAGCAGTTCTTC. The encoded protein is CASRGSGPYNEQFF.

V usage is TRBV27 and J usage is TRBJ2-7; D remains unclear. The germline CDR1 and CDR2 sequences are MNHEY and SMNVEV (reference sequence). The CDR3 spans 13 residues. V lost 0 bases and J 7 bases, leaving 10 bases between the germline ends. CDR3 protein: CASSLSAVWEQYF. The DNA for the CDR3 is TGTGCCAGCAGTTTATCGGCGGTTTGGGAGCAGTACTTC.

The chain uses TRBV7-6 and TRBJ2-7; the D is unclear. Germline lookup yields CDR1 SGHVS and CDR2 FNYEAQ. The CDR3 contains 14 residues. The V end lost 3 bases, the J end lost 6 bases, and 15 bases lay between the germline ends. CDR3 protein: CASSFGSFTGEQYF. The DNA of the CDR3 is TGTGCCAGCAGCTTTGGCTCCTTTACGGGCGAGCAGTACTTC. Combining the CDR3 with reference TRBV7-6 and TRBJ2-7 gives the whole variable domain GAGVSQSPRYKVTKRGQDVALRCDPISGHVSLYWYRQALGQGPEFLTYFNYEAQQDKSGLPNDRFSAERPEGSISTLTIQRTEQRDSAMYRCASSFGSFTGEQYFGPGTRLTVT.

CDR3 amino acids: CASSVTPGVETQYF. The CDR3 DNA sequence: TGCGCCAGCAGTGTTACCCCAGGGGTCGAGACCCAGTACTTC. The genes are TRBV5-1 and TRBJ2-5, with a possible D match to TRBD1 (6 bases). The V end was cut by 5 bases, the J end by 5 bases, with 16 bases between. Germline CDR1 is SGHRS and CDR2 is YFSETQ. The CDR3 has 14 residues. Based on the CDR3 plus reference TRBV5-1 and TRBJ2-5, the full variable domain is KAGVTQTPRYLIKTRGQQVTLSCSPISGHRSVSWYQQTPGQGLQFLFEYFSETQRNKGNFPGRFSGRQFSNSRSEMNVSTLELGDSALYLCASSVTPGVETQYFGPGTRLLVL.

This rearrangement joins TRBV7-9 to TRBJ2-4; 7 positions agree with TRBD2. CDR1 is SEHNR and CDR2 is FQNEAQ in the germline V gene (reference sequence). V was pared by 5 bases and J by 8 bases, with 6 bases of the junction left unmatched. The CDR3 length is 13 residues. The CDR3 is CASSTRLADIQYF. In DNA, the CDR3 is TGTGCCAGCAGCACCCGACTAGCAGACATTCAGTACTTC.

The chain recombines TRBV21-1 with TRBJ2-1; TRBD2 reflects the table's D call only, with no check against the DNA. TRBV21-1 is flagged as a pseudogene. The CDR3 spans 18 residues. The CDR3 sequence: CASSNRASGTAVYNEQFF. The CDR3 nucleotides read TGTGCCAGCAGCAACCGTGCTAGCGGGACTGCGGTCTACAATGAGCAGTTCTTC.

The gene calls are TRBV7-7 and TRBJ2-5, with D maybe TRBD2 (5 bases). This CDR3 spans 13 amino acids. Trimming removed 5 bases at V and 4 bases at J, with 11 bases between. Germline V gene lookup returns CDR1 SSHAT and CDR2 FNYEAQ (reference sequence). CDR3 protein: CASSNTAGETQYF. The CDR3 DNA reads TGTGCCAGCAGCAACACGGCGGGAGAGACCCAGTACTTC.